This is a list of T cell receptor beta chains from one sample in a study of shared clonotypes between healthy human individuals. Assay used: immunoSEQ multiplex PCR; TCRdb lists only in-frame clones, some missing. Seen here are under 350,000 clones, 87% observed once, and the top ten hold 15% to 20%. The sequenced sample was memory CD8+ T cells sorted from blood. All receptors come from a man aged 18 to 29 in good health. CDR3s include the opening cysteine and the closing phenylalanine or tryptophan. D genes are given only for firm matches. Expanded clones are given a class, and other clones once, few, many or no size at all.

clone size	J gene	V gene	D gene	CDR3 DNA	CDR3 protein
NA	TRBJ2-3	TRBV6-1	NA	TGTGCCAGCAGTGAAGGCCCGACTGCTAGCACAGATACGCAGTATTTT	CASSEGPTASTDTQYF
NA	TRBJ2-1	TRBV9	TRBD2	TGTGCCAGCAGCCAGGCGACTAGCGGGAGGATTGGCAGTGAGCAGTTCTTC	CASSQATSGRIGSEQFF
NA	TRBJ2-1	TRBV30	NA	TGTGCCTGGAGGGCTAGTTTTTTTTCGAATGAGCAGTTCTTC	CAWRASFFSNEQFF
NA	TRBJ2-3	TRBV19	NA	TGTGCCAGTAGTTTGGCGCGGGAAGGCACAGATACGCAGTATTTT	CASSLAREGTDTQYF
medium-sized	TRBJ2-7	TRBV4-1	NA	TGCGCCAGCAGCCAGGTACTAAGTACCTACGAGCAGTACTTC	CASSQVLSTYEQYF
NA	TRBJ2-7	TRBV7-9	TRBD1	TGTGCCAGCAGCTCCCGGGACAGGGGACAGGCGGGAGTCCCCTACGAGCAGTACTTC	CASSSRDRGQAGVPYEQYF
many	TRBJ2-7	TRBV11-2	TRBD1	TGTGCCAGCAGCTCACTTCAGGGGGCCAACGAGCAGTACTTC	CASSSLQGANEQYF
NA	TRBJ1-6	TRBV30	NA	TGTGCCTGGAGTACGGACAGTTCACCCCTCCACTTT	CAWSTDSSPLHF
NA	TRBJ2-7	TRBV7-9	TRBD1	TGTGCCAGCAGCTCCCGGACAGGTGGTTACGAGCAGTACTTC	CASSSRTGGYEQYF
NA	TRBJ1-2	TRBV11-2	NA	TGTGCCAGCAGCTTAAAGGGGTGGATCTATGGCTACACCTTC	CASSLKGWIYGYTF
NA	TRBJ2-7	TRBV6-6	NA	TGTGCCAGCAGCCGTAGTGAGGGCAACCACGAGCAGTACTTC	CASSRSEGNHEQYF
NA	TRBJ2-1	TRBV25-1	TRBD2	TGTGCCAGCAGTGAATATATCGGACTAGTTGAGGACAATGAGCAGTTCTTC	CASSEYIGLVEDNEQFF
NA	TRBJ2-3	TRBV7-9	TRBD2	TGTGCCAGCAGCTTAGTTGGCGGGGGGGGCACAGATACGCAGTATTTT	CASSLVGGGGTDTQYF
NA	TRBJ2-5	TRBV4-3	TRBD2	TGCGCCAGCAGCCCAGAGCGGGAGAGGCAAGAGACCCAGTACTTC	CASSPERERQETQYF
NA	TRBJ2-5	TRBV7-9	NA	TGTGCCAGCAGCTTGGGGGGTTCGGAGACCCAGTACTTC	CASSLGGSETQYF
NA	TRBJ2-5	TRBV7-2	NA	TGTGCCAGCAGCTTAGCGGTGTACCAAGAGACCCAGTACTTC	CASSLAVYQETQYF
NA	TRBJ1-5	TRBV7-3	TRBD1	TGTGCCAGCAGCTTTTGGACAGGGGATAGCAATCAGCCCCAGCATTTT	CASSFWTGDSNQPQHF
once	TRBJ1-1	TRBV30	TRBD1	TGTGCCTGGAAGTACTTATGGGACAGCCTGAACACTGAAGCTTTCTTT	CAWKYLWDSLNTEAFF
NA	TRBJ1-5	TRBV21-1	NA	TGTGCCAGCAGCAAAAGCACCCCCCTGGGCCGGGCCTACAGCAATCAGCCCCAGCATTTT	CASSKSTPLGRAYSNQPQHF
NA	TRBJ2-7	TRBV7-9	NA	TGTGCCAGCAGCTCGACTGTTACCTACGAGCAGTACTTC	CASSSTVTYEQYF
NA	TRBJ2-5	TRBV4-1	NA	TGCGCCAGCAGCCAAGCCGGGACCTTGATGGAGACCCAGTACTTC	CASSQAGTLMETQYF
NA	TRBJ2-7	TRBV28	TRBD2	TGTGCCAGCAGTTTAGGCGCGGGACTAGGGGGAGACTACGAGCAGTACTTC	CASSLGAGLGGDYEQYF
NA	TRBJ1-1	TRBV6-5	TRBD1	TGTGCCAGCAGTCAGGGGGGTACTGAAGCTTTCTTT	CASSQGGTEAFF
NA	TRBJ2-5	TRBV7-9	NA	TGTGCCAGCAGCTTACCTATATGGACAGAAGAGACCCAGTACTTC	CASSLPIWTEETQYF
many	TRBJ2-1	TRBV5-6	NA	TGTGCCAGCAGCTTGTACAATGAGCAGTTCTTC	CASSLYNEQFF
NA	TRBJ2-7	TRBV5-4	TRBD1	TGTGCCAGCAGGCCTCAGGGGGTTCCTCCCCCCTACGAGCAGTACTTC	CASRPQGVPPPYEQYF
NA	TRBJ2-7	TRBV7-9	TRBD1	TGTGCCAGCAGTTCCGGGACAGGGACCTCTAAGGAGCAGTACTTC	CASSSGTGTSKEQYF
once	TRBJ2-1	TRBV5-1	TRBD2	TGCGCCAGCAGCTTGGCCTCCGGGACTAGCGGGAGCAATGAGCAGTTCTTC	CASSLASGTSGSNEQFF
NA	TRBJ2-2	TRBV28	NA	TGTGCCAGCAGTTTAGTTTGGTGGACCGGGGAGCTGTTTTTT	CASSLVWWTGELFF
once	TRBJ1-2	TRBV2	NA	TGTGCCAGCAGTGAGGTATGGGACTATGGCTACACCTTC	CASSEVWDYGYTF
NA	TRBJ1-3	TRBV6-5	NA	TGTGCCAGCAGCCCGCCTGGGTTGGCGCGGAACACCATATATTTT	CASSPPGLARNTIYF
NA	TRBJ1-5	TRBV12-5	NA	TGTGCTAGTGGTTTGGTACTAGGGAATAGCAATCAGCCCCAGCATTTT	CASGLVLGNSNQPQHF
once	TRBJ1-2	TRBV28	NA	TGTGCCAGCGGTGACACAGGGTTTGATTACTATGGCTACACCTTC	CASGDTGFDYYGYTF
once	TRBJ2-5	TRBV5-4	NA	TGTGCCAGCAGCTCGGACTACCAAGAGACCCAGTACTTC	CASSSDYQETQYF
once	TRBJ2-1	TRBV9	TRBD2	TGTGCCAGCAGCCGAGGACTAGCGGGAGTAGGTGAGCAGTTCTTC	CASSRGLAGVGEQFF
once	TRBJ2-4	TRBV27	TRBD1	TGTGCCAGCAGTTTAATTGGCCCAGGGGGCAAAAACATTCAGTACTTC	CASSLIGPGGKNIQYF
NA	TRBJ2-1	TRBV4-3	TRBD2	TGCGCCAGCAGACAATCAGGGAGGGCCGACGGTGAGCAGTTCTTC	CASRQSGRADGEQFF
NA	TRBJ2-1	TRBV27	NA	TGTGCCAGCAGTCCATCTGGGGGTCCCAATGAGCAGTTCTTC	CASSPSGGPNEQFF
NA	TRBJ1-2	TRBV18	TRBD1	TGTGCCAGCTCACATCCGGGACAGTTGAACATTAACTATGGCTACACCTTC	CASSHPGQLNINYGYTF
once	TRBJ2-7	TRBV7-8	NA	TGTGCCAGCAGCTTAGTGTCCTACCCGCAAAACGAGCAGTACTTC	CASSLVSYPQNEQYF
once	TRBJ2-5	TRBV7-8	NA	TGTGCCAGCAGCTTAGGCCCCCTGATTGGAGGAGAGACCCAGTACTTC	CASSLGPLIGGETQYF
NA	TRBJ2-7	TRBV5-6	TRBD2	TGTGCCAGCACCCTGGGCACTAGCGGGAGGGTATACGAGCAGTACTTC	CASTLGTSGRVYEQYF
NA	TRBJ2-1	TRBV7-9	NA	TGTGCCAGCAGCCCAGGGGAGCGGGAAAACTACAATGAGCAGTTCTTC	CASSPGERENYNEQFF
NA	TRBJ2-5	TRBV28	TRBD1	TGTGCCAGCAGTTTTGCTCAACAGGGGGACGAGACCCAGTACTTC	CASSFAQQGDETQYF